A selection of T cell receptor beta chains follows, all from one sample in a study of T cell responses to AZD1222 COVID-19 vaccine. The repertoire was sequenced with immunoSEQ multiplex PCR; TCRdb's copy has only in-frame clones and lacks some. The sample has 100,000 to 130,000 clones, around 90% seen once; the top ten hold around 3.3%. This material consisted of peripheral blood, taken on day 0 of MenACWY control vaccination. The receptors come from an adult in good health. CDR3s include the opening cysteine and the closing phenylalanine or tryptophan. The D gene is left open where the match is weak.

TRBD1	TRBV4-3	TRBJ1-3	CASSHTDRVGNTIYF
TRBD1	TRBV10-2	TRBJ1-2	CASGQAVYGYTF
NA	TRBV30	TRBJ2-2	CAAKITGELFF
TRBD1	TRBV19	TRBJ1-4	CASSSRAGGNEKLFF
TRBD1	TRBV9	TRBJ2-2	CASDRQGATGELFF
NA	TRBV18	TRBJ1-1	CASSPVQGGTAEAFF
NA	TRBV5-1	TRBJ1-4	CASSLAAAGREKLFF
TRBD1	TRBV7-8	TRBJ2-7	CASSLDRTYEQYF
TRBD1	TRBV11-2	TRBJ1-5	CASSRDREKPQHF
NA	TRBV6-1	TRBJ1-5	CASSEALPWTGRNQPQHF
NA	TRBV20-1	TRBJ2-1	CSAAGIEQFF
NA	TRBV28	TRBJ1-6	CASSIQDSPLHF
NA	TRBV6-5	TRBJ1-1	CASSYGAATEAFF
NA	TRBV19	TRBJ1-1	CASNDRGMNTEAFF
NA	TRBV6-5	TRBJ1-1	CASSLGNGFNTEAFF
TRBD2	TRBV6-1	TRBJ2-7	CASSESLAGSYEQYF
NA	TRBV2	TRBJ1-1	CASSRLLGADGAFF
NA	TRBV10-3	TRBJ1-5	CAISDPGSGFQPQHF
NA	TRBV6-4	TRBJ1-5	CASSDSADRQADSNQPQHF
NA	TRBV5-1	TRBJ1-1	CASSPRGDQDTEAFF
NA	TRBV7-2	TRBJ2-7	CASSASYEQYF
NA	TRBV6-5	TRBJ1-2	CASTDPGPYGYTF
TRBD2	TRBV7-3	TRBJ2-1	CASTEAGGPEQFF
NA	TRBV19	TRBJ1-6	CASRKDGSPLHF
TRBD1	TRBV3-1/TRBV3-2	TRBJ1-3	CASSQDRQGHSGNTIYF
TRBD1	TRBV3-1/TRBV3-2	TRBJ1-2	CASSQGQGALGYTF
NA	TRBV27	TRBJ1-6	CASALNRVNSPLHF
NA	TRBV4-3	TRBJ2-3	CASSQGLDFTDTQYF
NA	TRBV18	TRBJ2-6	CASSPRILWDPRRYSGANVLTF
NA	TRBV28	TRBJ2-2	CASSLRTENTGELFF
NA	TRBV5-1	TRBJ1-4	CASSFGTTANEKLFF
NA	TRBV30	TRBJ1-1	CAWSLGRLNTEAFF
NA	TRBV5-6	TRBJ1-1	CASSPWGRERYEAFF
NA	TRBV3-1/TRBV3-2	TRBJ1-6	CASSQEIGTLTYNSPLHF
NA	TRBV18	TRBJ2-7	CASSPQGRIDYEQYF
TRBD1	TRBV5-4	TRBJ1-1	CASSPGGQGALEAFF
NA	TRBV7-2	TRBJ1-2	CASSALGGEYYGYTF
NA	TRBV5-6	TRBJ1-2	CASSFRGPNYGYTF
TRBD2	TRBV29-1	TRBJ2-7	CSVGESGGSLAYEQYF
TRBD2	TRBV4-1	TRBJ2-1	CASSPKLAGGGEQFF
NA	TRBV27	TRBJ1-4	CASSHPNEKLFF
TRBD2	TRBV5-1	TRBJ2-2	CASSRLLAANTGELFF
NA	TRBV7-9	TRBJ1-1	CATDEGAEAFF